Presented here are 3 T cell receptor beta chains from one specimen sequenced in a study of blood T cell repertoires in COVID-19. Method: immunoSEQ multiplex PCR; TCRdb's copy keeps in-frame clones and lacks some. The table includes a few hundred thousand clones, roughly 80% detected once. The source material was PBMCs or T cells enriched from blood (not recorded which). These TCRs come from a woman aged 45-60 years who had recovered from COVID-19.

The CDR3 nucleotides are TGTGCCAGCAGCCCCCAGGCCGGGACTAGTGGGTCAGATACGCAGTATTTT. It codes for CASSPQAGTSGSDTQYF. This chain connects TRBV4-2 to TRBJ2-3; 8 bases are shared with TRBD2. Trimming removed 4 bases from V and 4 bases from J; junction bases left unmatched: 13. Germline CDR1 reads LGHNA; CDR2 reads YNFKEQ. This CDR3 comprises 17 residues.

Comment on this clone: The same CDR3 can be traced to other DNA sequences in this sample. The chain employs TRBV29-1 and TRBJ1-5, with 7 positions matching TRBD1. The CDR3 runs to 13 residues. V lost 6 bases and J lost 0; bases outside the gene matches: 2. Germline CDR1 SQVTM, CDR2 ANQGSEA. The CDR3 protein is CSVRTGSNQPQHF. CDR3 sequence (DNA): TGCAGCGTGCGGACAGGTAGCAATCAGCCCCAGCATTTT.

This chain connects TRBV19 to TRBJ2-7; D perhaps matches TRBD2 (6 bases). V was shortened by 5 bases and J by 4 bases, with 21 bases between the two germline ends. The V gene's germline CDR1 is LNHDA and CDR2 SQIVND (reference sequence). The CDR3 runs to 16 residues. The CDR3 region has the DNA TGTGCCAGTAGTCGCGGGACGCGGGGCGTCAGGTACGAGCAGTACTTC. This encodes CASSRGTRGVRYEQYF. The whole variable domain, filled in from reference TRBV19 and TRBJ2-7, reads DGGITQSPKYLFRKEGQNVTLSCEQNLNHDAMYWYRQDPGQGLRLIYYSQIVNDFQKGDIAEGYSVSREKKESFPLTVTSAQKNPTAFYLCASSRGTRGVRYEQYFGPGTRLTVT.